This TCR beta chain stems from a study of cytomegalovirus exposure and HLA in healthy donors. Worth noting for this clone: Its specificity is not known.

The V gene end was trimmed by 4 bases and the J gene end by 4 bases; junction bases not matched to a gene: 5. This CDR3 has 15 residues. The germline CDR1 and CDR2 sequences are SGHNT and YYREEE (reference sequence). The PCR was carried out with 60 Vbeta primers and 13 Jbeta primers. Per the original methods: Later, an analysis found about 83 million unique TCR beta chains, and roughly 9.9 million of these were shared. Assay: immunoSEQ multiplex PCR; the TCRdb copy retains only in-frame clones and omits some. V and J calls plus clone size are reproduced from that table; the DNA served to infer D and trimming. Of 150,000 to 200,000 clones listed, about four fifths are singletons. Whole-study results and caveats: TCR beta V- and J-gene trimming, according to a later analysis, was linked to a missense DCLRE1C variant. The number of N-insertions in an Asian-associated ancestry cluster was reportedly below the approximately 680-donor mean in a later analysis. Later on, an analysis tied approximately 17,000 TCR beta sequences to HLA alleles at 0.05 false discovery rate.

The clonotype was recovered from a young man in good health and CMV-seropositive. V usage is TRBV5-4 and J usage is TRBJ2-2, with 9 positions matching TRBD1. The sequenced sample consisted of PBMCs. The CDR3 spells CASSPGTGFTGELFF. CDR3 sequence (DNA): TGTGCCAGCAGCCCCGGGACAGGGTTCACCGGGGAGCTGTTTTTT.